This TCR beta chain stems from a study of T cell repertoires in cytomegalovirus infection. Study overall: CMV epitopes in the study were HLA-C-restricted (recently identified) and HLA-B-restricted (well studied). Both CMV infection and a matching HLA type were indicated by public TCR beta signatures. Study results and limitations: Within the response measured ex vivo, HLA-C-restricted CMV-specific TCR beta clonotypes were dominant.

TCRdb redid the calling of the reads with MiXCR, one entry per CDR3 protein. Altogether 360,000 or so distinct CDR3 sequences are present, roughly 36% being singletons, with the ten largest covering roughly 14%. Germline-derived CDR1 and CDR2 are LGHNA and YSLEER. V shed 0 bases and J shed 6 bases, with 12 bases lying between them. The CDR3 has 15 residues. Regarding this clonotype: Its target is not known.

The gene calls are TRBV4-3 and TRBJ2-1, with D tentatively TRBD1 or TRBD2 (5 bases each). Sequencing used cultured PBMCs, obtained from culture after CMV antigen stimulation. The clonotype was recovered from a human donor in good health (CMV status not recorded). Some clones in this sample may be carry-over from other donors' samples. The CDR3 region is CASSQEGTQVNEQFF. Here the CDR3 DNA reads TGCGCCAGCAGCCAAGAAGGGACCCAAGTCAATGAGCAGTTCTTC.